This T cell receptor beta chain was sequenced for a study of cytomegalovirus exposure and HLA in healthy donors. Looking at the study overall: A later analysis reported the 130 or so validation repertoires used the same platform as the 666 first-cohort repertoires. Notes on the study in general: Some TCR beta chains (roughly 160 of them) were listed as cytomegalovirus-associated. In vitro experiments confirmed that three CMV-associated chains were specific for CMV antigens.

V was trimmed by 8 bases and J by 2 bases, leaving 9 bases between them. Per the germline V gene, CDR1 is LNHDA and CDR2 is SQIVND (reference sequence). The CDR3 covers 13 residues. Separate from the approximately 720-subject first cohort was the 120-subject validation cohort, to which the donors belonged. Only in-frame clones appear in the TCRdb table, and some are missing; sequencing was by immunoSEQ multiplex PCR. The table has approximately 180,000 clones, more than 75% seen once. A remark on this clone: Its antigen is currently unknown.

This TCR was sampled from a woman aged 25 to 45 in good health and CMV-seronegative. The sequenced sample consisted of PBMCs. This chain uses TRBV19 with TRBJ2-2; D may be TRBD1 (6 bases). The DNA for the CDR3 is TGTGCCAGTGGACAGCTCAACACCGGGGAGCTGTTTTTT. Encoded protein: CASGQLNTGELFF.